The T cell receptor (beta chain) under discussion was sequenced for a study of blood T cell repertoires in COVID-19 (dated by TCRdb to the early 2020s). Study-level background: Samples from collaborators originated in the United States, Italy and Spain and spanned both the acute and convalescent phases of COVID-19. A freely available public database, intended as a resource for researchers studying the immune response to SARS-CoV-2, is where the repertoires were released. Where HLA class I and class II types were available, the types were taken from metadata supplied by the sample provider, not from assay-based typing. Subjects who had been exposed to COVID-19, were actively infected with it, or had recovered from it provided the deeply sampled blood TCRbeta repertoires that made up the dataset. The material from the prospective study consisted of cDNA or gDNA derived from T cells, B-cell-depleted T cells, or PBMCs. The samples were drawn from two sources: the first 160 participants of the ongoing ImmuneRACE study, and 1,000 to 1,500 subjects contributed by 6 global collaborators. The sample metadata nearly always contained a de-identified subject ID, COVID-19 status, age in years and sex.

TCRbeta CDR3 regions were amplified from genomic DNA using the immunoSEQ Assay, a bias-controlled multiplex PCR. The original pipeline was this. Nucleated cell counts per sample were estimated from amplification of reference gene primers within the assay. To quantify the absolute abundance of each unique TCRbeta CDR3 rearrangement, sequence reads were collapsed and filtered. For each sample, productive Simpson clonality was calculated as the square root of Simpson's diversity index across productive rearrangements. TCRdb retrieved this table from immuneACCESS and kept in-frame rearrangements only. Not all clones are present; in checked studies, unresolved V genes account for under half, and no reason is known for the remainder. V and J calls plus clone size are reproduced from that table; the DNA served to infer D and trimming. The sample profile shows 90,000 or so clones; 86% of them were found once. The leading ten clones occupy 8% of the sample.

A remark on this clone: What this receptor recognizes is not known. No quality values exist for individual bases; no much larger clone is one base distant.

The study at large found these results: The quantity of clinical and demographic metadata differed by source and by participant and was supplied without curation.

Whole blood was collected in K2EDTA tubes by collaborating institutions according to the institutions' own protocols. For TCRbeta analysis, collaborators shipped samples as frozen whole blood, isolated PBMCs, or DNA extracted from either of those sample types. For CDR1 and CDR2, the germline V gene (reference sequence) lists SGHNT and YYREEE. V loses 4 bases of germline sequence and J loses 6 bases, and the interval between the two ends is 13 bases. From the cysteine through the phenylalanine, the CDR3 covers 13 amino acids. Only the CDR3 DNA is retained, 39 bases long and in frame from the first base.

Material for sequencing was peripheral blood. The sequence derives from a man in his forties or fifties with active COVID-19. The chain joins TRBV5-4 to TRBJ1-1; possibly the D gene is TRBD1, per 5 matching bases. The CDR3 protein: CASSQQAWAEAFF. The sequenced DNA is TGTGCCAGCAGCCAACAGGCATGGGCTGAAGCTTTCTTT.